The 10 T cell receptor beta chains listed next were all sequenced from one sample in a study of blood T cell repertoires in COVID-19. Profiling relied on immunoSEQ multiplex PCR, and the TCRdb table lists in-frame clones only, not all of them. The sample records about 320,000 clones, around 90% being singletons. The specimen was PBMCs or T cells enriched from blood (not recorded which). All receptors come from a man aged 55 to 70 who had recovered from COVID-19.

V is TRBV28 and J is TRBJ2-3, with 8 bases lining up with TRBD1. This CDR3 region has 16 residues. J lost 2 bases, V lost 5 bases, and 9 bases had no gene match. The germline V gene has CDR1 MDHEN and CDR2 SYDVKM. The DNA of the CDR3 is TGTGCCAGCAGTCTCGCGACAGGGGCTGTCACAGATACGCAGTATTTT. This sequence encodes CASSLATGAVTDTQYF. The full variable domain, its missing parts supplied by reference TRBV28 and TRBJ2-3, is DVKVTQSSRYLVKRTGEKVFLECVQDMDHENMFWYRQDPGLGLRLIYFSYDVKMKEKGDIPEGYSVSREKKERFSLILESASTNQTSMYLCASSLATGAVTDTQYFGPGTRLTVL.

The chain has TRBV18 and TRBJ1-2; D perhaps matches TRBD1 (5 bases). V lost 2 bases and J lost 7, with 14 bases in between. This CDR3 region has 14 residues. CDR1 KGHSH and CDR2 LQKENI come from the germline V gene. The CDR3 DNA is TGTGCCAGCTCACCAATTCAGGGTTCGGTTGGCTACACCTTC. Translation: CASSPIQGSVGYTF.

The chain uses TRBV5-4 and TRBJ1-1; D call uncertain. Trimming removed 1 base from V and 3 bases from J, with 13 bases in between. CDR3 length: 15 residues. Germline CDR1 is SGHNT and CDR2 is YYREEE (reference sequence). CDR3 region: CASSLPLGIDTEAFF. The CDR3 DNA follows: TGTGCCAGCAGCTTGCCTCTGGGCATAGACACTGAAGCTTTCTTT.

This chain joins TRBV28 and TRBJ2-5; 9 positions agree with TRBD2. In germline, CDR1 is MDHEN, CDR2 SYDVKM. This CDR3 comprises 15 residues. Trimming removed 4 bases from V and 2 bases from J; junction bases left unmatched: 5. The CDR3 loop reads CASSSAGGPQETQYF. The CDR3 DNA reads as TGTGCCAGCAGTTCCGCGGGAGGGCCACAAGAGACCCAGTACTTC.

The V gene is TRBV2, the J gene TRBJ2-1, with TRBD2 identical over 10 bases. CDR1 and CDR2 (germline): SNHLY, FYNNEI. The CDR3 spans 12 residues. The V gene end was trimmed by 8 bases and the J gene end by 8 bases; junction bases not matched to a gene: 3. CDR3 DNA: TGTGCCAGCCAGCGGGAGGGCGATGAGCAGTTCTTC. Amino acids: CASQREGDEQFF.

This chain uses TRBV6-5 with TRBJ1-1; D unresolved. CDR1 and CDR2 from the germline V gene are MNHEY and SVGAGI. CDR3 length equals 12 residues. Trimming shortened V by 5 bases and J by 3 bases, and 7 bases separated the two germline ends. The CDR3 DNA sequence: TGTGCCAGCAGTCATCAGGACACTGAAGCTTTCTTT. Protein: CASSHQDTEAFF.

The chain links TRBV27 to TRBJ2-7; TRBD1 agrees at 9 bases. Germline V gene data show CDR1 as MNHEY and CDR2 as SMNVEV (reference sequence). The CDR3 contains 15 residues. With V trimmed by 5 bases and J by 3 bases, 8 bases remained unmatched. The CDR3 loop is CASSPSGTGNYEQYF. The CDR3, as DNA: TGTGCCAGCAGTCCGTCCGGGACAGGGAACTACGAGCAGTACTTC.

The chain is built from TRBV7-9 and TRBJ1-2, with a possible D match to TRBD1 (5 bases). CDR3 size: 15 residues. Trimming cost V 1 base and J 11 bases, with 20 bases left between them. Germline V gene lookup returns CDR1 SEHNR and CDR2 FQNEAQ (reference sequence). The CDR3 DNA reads TGTGCCAGCAGCTTAGTGGAAACCAGGGCCCGGGGGTACACCTTC. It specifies CASSLVETRARGYTF.

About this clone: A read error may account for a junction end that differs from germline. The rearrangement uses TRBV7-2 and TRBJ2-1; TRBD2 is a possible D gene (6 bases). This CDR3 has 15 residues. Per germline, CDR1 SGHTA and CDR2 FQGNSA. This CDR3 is CASSLGSAGNNEQFF. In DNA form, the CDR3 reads TGTGCCAGCAGTTTAGGCTCTGCGGGGAATAATGAGCAGTTCTTC.

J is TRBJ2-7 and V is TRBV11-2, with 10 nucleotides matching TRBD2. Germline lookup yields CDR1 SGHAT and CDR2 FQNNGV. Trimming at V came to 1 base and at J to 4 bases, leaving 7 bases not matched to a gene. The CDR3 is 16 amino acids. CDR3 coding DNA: TGTGCCAGCAGCTTAGGTATAGCGGGAGGTATGTACGAGCAGTACTTC. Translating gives CASSLGIAGGMYEQYF. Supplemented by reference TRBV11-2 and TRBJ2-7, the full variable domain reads EAGVAQSPRYKIIEKRQSVAFWCNPISGHATLYWYQQILGQGPKLLIQFQNNGVVDDSQLPKDRFSAERLKGVDSTLKIQPAKLEDSAVYLCASSLGIAGGMYEQYFGPGTRLTVT.